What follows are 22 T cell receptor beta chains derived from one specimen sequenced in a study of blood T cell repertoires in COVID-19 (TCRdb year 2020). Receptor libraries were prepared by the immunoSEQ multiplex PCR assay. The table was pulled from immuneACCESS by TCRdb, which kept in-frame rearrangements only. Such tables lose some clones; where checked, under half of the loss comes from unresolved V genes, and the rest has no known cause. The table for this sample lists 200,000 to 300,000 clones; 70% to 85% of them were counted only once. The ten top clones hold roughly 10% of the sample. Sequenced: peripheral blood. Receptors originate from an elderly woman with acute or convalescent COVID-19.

The CDR3 sequence: CASSLGARGPEGYGYTF. The CDR3 DNA sequence: TGTGCCAGCAGCTTGGGTGCCCGGGGTCCCGAAGGCTATGGCTACACCTTC. The rearrangement links TRBV5-6 to TRBJ1-2; no definite D call. The V end lost 0 bases, the J end lost 4 bases, and 19 bases lay between the germline ends. CDR1 and CDR2 from the germline V gene are SGHDT and YYEEEE. CDR3 length: 17 residues. Using reference TRBV5-6 and TRBJ1-2 for the parts outside the CDR3, the full variable domain is DAGVTQSPTHLIKTRGQQVTLRCSPKSGHDTVSWYQQALGQGPQFIFQYYEEEERQRGNFPDRFSGHQFPNYSSELNVNALLLGDSALYLCASSLGARGPEGYGYTFGSGTRLTVV.

In nucleotides, the CDR3 is TGTGCCAGCAGCCAGGGACTAGCGGGGGTTCCAAACACCGGGGAGCTGTTTTTT. Amino acid sequence: CASSQGLAGVPNTGELFF. The rearrangement links TRBV7-3 to TRBJ2-2, with 14 bases matching TRBD2. Germline loops: CDR1 SGHTA, CDR2 FQGTGA. The CDR3 covers 18 residues. V was clipped by 5 bases and J by 2 bases; unmatched bases: 7.

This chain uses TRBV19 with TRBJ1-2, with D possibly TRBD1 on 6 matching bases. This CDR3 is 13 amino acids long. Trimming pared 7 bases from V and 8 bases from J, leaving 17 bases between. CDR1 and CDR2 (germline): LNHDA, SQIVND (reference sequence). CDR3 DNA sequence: TGTGCCAGTAACCCCCAGGGGACCAGCGGCTACACCTTC. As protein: CASNPQGTSGYTF.

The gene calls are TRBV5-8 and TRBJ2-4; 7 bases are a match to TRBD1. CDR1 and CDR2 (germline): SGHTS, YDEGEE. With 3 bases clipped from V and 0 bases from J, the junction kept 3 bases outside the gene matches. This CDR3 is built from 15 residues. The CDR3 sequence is CASSSGGLAKNIQYF. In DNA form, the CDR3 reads TGTGCCAGCAGCTCAGGGGGTTTAGCCAAAAACATTCAGTACTTC. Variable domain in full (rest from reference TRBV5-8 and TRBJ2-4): EAGVTQSPTHLIKTRGQQATLRCSPISGHTSVYWYQQALGLGLQFLLWYDEGEERNRGNFPPRFSGRQFPNYSSELNVNALELEDSALYLCASSSGGLAKNIQYFGAGTRLSVL.

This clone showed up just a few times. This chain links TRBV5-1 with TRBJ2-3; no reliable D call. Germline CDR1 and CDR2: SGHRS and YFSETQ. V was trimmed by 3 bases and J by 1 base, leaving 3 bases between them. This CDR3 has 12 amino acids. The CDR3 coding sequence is TGCGCCAGCAGCTCAGGCACAGATACGCAGTATTTT. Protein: CASSSGTDTQYF.

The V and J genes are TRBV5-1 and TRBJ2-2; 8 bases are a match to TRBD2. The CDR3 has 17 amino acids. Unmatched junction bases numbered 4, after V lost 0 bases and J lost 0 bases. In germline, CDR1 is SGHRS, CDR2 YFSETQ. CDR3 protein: CASSLALGLANTGELFF. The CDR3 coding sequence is TGCGCCAGCAGCTTGGCCCTGGGACTAGCGAACACCGGGGAGCTGTTTTTT. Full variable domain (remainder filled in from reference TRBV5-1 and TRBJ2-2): KAGVTQTPRYLIKTRGQQVTLSCSPISGHRSVSWYQQTPGQGLQFLFEYFSETQRNKGNFPGRFSGRQFSNSRSEMNVSTLELGDSALYLCASSLALGLANTGELFFGEGSRLTVL.

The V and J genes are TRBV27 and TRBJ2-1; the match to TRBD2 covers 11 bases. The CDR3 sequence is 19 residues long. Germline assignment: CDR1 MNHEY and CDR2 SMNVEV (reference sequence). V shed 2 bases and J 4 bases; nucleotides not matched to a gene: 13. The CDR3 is CASSLGKLAGAILYNEQFF. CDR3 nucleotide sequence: TGTGCCAGCAGTTTAGGGAAACTAGCGGGGGCCATCCTTTACAATGAGCAGTTCTTC.

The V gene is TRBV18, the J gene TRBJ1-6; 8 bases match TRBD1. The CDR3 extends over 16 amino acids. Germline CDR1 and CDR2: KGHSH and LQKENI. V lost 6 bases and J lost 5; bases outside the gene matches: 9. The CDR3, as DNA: TGTGCCAGCTCCCTTTCAGGGGGCCTTAATAATTCACCCCTCCACTTT. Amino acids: CASSLSGGLNNSPLHF.

In DNA, the CDR3 is TGTGCCAGCAGCTTGAGTCCCGGGACAGGACTTGAAAAACTGTTTTTT. It yields the protein CASSLSPGTGLEKLFF. V gene TRBV5-5 combines with J gene TRBJ1-4; 8 nucleotides align to TRBD1. The CDR3 is 16 amino acids. Germline values: CDR1 SGHKS, CDR2 YYEKEE (reference sequence). V dropped 1 base and J dropped 7; count of bases not matched to a gene: 9.

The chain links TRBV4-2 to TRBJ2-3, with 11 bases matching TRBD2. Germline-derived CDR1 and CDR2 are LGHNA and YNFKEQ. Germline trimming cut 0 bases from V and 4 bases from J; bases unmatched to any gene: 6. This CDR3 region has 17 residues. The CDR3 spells CASSQDETSGDPDTQYF. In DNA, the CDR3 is TGTGCCAGCAGCCAAGATGAGACTAGCGGGGACCCAGATACGCAGTATTTT.

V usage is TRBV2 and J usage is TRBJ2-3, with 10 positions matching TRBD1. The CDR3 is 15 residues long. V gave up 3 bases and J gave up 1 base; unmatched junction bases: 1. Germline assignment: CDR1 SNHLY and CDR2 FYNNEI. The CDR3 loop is CASSEGTGGTDTQYF. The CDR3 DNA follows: TGTGCCAGCAGTGAGGGGACAGGGGGCACAGATACGCAGTATTTT.

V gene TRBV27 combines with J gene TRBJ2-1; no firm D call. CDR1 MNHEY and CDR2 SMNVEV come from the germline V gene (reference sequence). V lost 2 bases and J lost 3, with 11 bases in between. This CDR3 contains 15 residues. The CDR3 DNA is TGTGCCAGCAGTTTAGGGCTTCCCGTCTACAATGAGCAGTTCTTC. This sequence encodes CASSLGLPVYNEQFF.

CDR3 amino acids: CASSQDRGEGAKNIQYF. The CDR3, as DNA: TGCGCCAGCAGCCAAGACCGGGGGGAAGGGGCCAAAAACATTCAGTACTTC. J is TRBJ2-4 and V is TRBV4-1; 7 nucleotides align to TRBD2. In germline, CDR1 is MGHRA, CDR2 YSYEKL. This CDR3 has 17 residues. The V gene end was trimmed by 0 bases and the J gene end by 1 base; junction bases not matched to a gene: 6.

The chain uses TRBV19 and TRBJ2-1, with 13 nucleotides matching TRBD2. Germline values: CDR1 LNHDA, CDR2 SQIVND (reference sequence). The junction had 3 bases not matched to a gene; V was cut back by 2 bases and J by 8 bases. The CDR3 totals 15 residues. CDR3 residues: CASSIRTSGGHEQFF. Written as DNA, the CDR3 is TGTGCCAGTAGTATACGGACTAGCGGGGGCCATGAGCAGTTCTTC.

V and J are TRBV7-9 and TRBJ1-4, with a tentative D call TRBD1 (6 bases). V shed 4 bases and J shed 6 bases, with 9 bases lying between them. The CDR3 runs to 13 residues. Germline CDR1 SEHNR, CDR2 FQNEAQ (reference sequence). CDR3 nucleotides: TGTGCCAGCAGCTCCGGGGGGCATGAAAAACTGTTTTTT. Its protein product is CASSSGGHEKLFF.

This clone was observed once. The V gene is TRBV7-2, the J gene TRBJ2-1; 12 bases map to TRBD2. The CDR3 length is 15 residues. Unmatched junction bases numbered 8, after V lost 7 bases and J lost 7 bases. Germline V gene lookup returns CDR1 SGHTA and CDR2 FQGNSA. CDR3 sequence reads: CASNSRTSGVNEQFF. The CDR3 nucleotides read TGTGCCAGCAACTCCCGGACTAGCGGGGTGAATGAGCAGTTCTTC.

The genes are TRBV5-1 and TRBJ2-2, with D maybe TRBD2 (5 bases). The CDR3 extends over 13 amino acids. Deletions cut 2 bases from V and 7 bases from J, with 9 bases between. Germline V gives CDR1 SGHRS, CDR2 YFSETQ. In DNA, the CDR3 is TGCGCCAGCAGCTTTTATGAGGGCGGGGAGCTGTTTTTT. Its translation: CASSFYEGGELFF.

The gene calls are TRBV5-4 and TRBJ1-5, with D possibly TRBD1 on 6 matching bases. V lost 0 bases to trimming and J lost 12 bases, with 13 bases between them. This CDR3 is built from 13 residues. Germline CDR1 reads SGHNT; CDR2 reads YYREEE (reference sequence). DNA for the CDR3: TGTGCCAGCAGCTTGGGCCGCACAGGGTACCAGCATTTT. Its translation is CASSLGRTGYQHF.

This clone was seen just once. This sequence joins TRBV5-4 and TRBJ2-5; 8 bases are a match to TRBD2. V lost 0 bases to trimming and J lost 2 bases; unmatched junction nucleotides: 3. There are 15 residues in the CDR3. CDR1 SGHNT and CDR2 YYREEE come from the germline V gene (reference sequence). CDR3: CASSLVAGGQETQYF. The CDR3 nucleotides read TGTGCCAGCAGCTTGGTGGCGGGGGGACAAGAGACCCAGTACTTC.

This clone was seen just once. As DNA, the CDR3 is TGCGCCAGCAGCCAAGACAAGGGACAGGGCGTGGTGGGGGGCTACACCTTC. It codes for CASSQDKGQGVVGGYTF. The chain is built from TRBV4-1 and TRBJ1-2, with TRBD1 matching over 9 bases. The CDR3 loop spans 17 amino acids. With 0 bases clipped from V and 8 bases from J, the junction kept 13 bases outside the gene matches. The germline V gene has CDR1 MGHRA and CDR2 YSYEKL.

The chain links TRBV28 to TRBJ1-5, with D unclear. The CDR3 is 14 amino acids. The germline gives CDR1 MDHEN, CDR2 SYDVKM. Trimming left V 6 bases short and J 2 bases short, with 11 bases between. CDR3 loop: CASSIYSGNQPQHF. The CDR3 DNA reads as TGTGCCAGCAGCATTTATAGTGGCAATCAGCCCCAGCATTTT.

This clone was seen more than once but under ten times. The CDR3 loop reads CATSNGLAGGGTDTQYF. In DNA form, the CDR3 reads TGTGCCACCAGCAACGGACTAGCGGGGGGGGGCACAGATACGCAGTATTTT. The rearrangement uses TRBV15 and TRBJ2-3, with TRBD2 matching 15 bases. V shed 4 bases, J shed 1 base, and the junction held 3 bases outside the gene matches. Germline CDR1 is LNHNV and CDR2 is YYDKDF (reference sequence). The CDR3 runs 17 residues.